A few counts support the clone carrying this T cell receptor beta chain. Its antigen is as yet unknown. CDR3 regions were amplified by Arm-PCR using iRepertoire HTBI primers to build TCR beta libraries. TCRdb fed the multiplex PCR reads into MiXCR, producing one record per CDR3 protein. This sample yields 400,000 to 450,000 distinct CDR3 sequences, of which around 24% are seen a single time; roughly 30% belongs to the top ten. Time point noted: persistent/refractory GD, antithyroid drugs over 5 years with positive TRAb. After RNA was extracted from PBMCs, the TCR library was made from it. This record belongs to a study of regulatory T cells in long-lasting Graves disease. Study-level information: A definition of persistent Graves' disease required over 5 years of antithyroid drugs plus positive TSH receptor antibodies. Study conclusions and caveats: Persistent disease showed a preference for TRBV28, TRBJ1-2 and TRBJ2-5.

The CDR3 extends over 16 amino acids. Trimming took off 5 bases at V and 3 bases at J, with 20 bases between the two ends. Germline CDR1 MNHEY, CDR2 SMNVEV (reference sequence). The TCR comes from a female donor with Graves disease. This sequence joins TRBV27 and TRBJ2-7; tentative D call: TRBD1 (5 bases). The starting material was peripheral blood mononuclear cells (PBMCs), obtained when the disease was refractory, from a patient treated with antithyroid drugs. The CDR3 spells CASSPYTGPRDYEQYF. In nucleotides, the CDR3 is TGTGCCAGCAGTCCATACACCGGGCCCAGGGACTACGAGCAGTACTTC.